Each of the 8 T cell receptor beta chains below was sequenced from the same sample in a study of T cells in Graves' hyperthyroidism and ophthalmopathy. Regions amplified from RNA transcripts were the TCR beta CDR3 regions. TCR CDR3 regions were first amplified by RT-PCR with HTBI primers. TCRdb reprocessed the multiplex PCR reads with MiXCR, giving one entry per CDR3 protein. The sample has more than 600,000 distinct CDR3 sequences; 15% to 20% are singletons. Material: blood. These receptors were obtained from a man aged 18 to 35 with Graves' hyperthyroidism.

This clonotype was seen more than once but under ten times. V usage is TRBV29-1 and J usage is TRBJ2-3; weak D call: TRBD2 (5 bases). CDR3 length equals 17 residues. The V gene's germline CDR1 is SQVTM and CDR2 ANQGSEA. The V end was cut by 1 base, the J end by 0 bases, with 17 bases between. The CDR3: CSVEVYAEDFSTDTQYF. In nucleotides, the CDR3 is TGCAGCGTTGAAGTATACGCCGAGGACTTCAGCACAGATACGCAGTATTTT.

The chain recombines TRBV20-1 with TRBJ1-6; 7 bases are a match to TRBD1. Germline-derived CDR1 and CDR2 are DFQATT and SNEGSKA (reference sequence). Trimming cost V 1 base and J 8 bases; bases outside gene matches: 11. The CDR3 has 16 residues. CDR3 protein: CSARAKYRGHDSPLHF. Here the CDR3 DNA reads TGCAGTGCTAGAGCCAAATACAGGGGTCATGATTCACCCCTCCACTTT.

This clonotype was seen more than once but under ten times. The gene calls are TRBV28 and TRBJ2-3; D is uncertain. V lost 6 bases to trimming and J lost 6 bases, with 19 bases between them. The CDR3 loop spans 15 amino acids. The germline V gene has CDR1 MDHEN and CDR2 SYDVKM. The CDR3 here is CASSPPRPHEDTQYF. The CDR3, as DNA: TGTGCCAGCAGCCCGCCGCGGCCCCACGAGGATACGCAGTATTTT.

This chain connects TRBV29-1 to TRBJ2-7, with D perhaps matching TRBD2 (6 bases). There are 12 residues in the CDR3. V gave up 4 bases and J gave up 2 bases, with 9 bases separating them. Germline CDR1 and CDR2: SQVTM and ANQGSEA. Here the CDR3 DNA reads TGCAGCGTTGCACTAGCAACCTACGAGCAGTACTTC. This encodes CSVALATYEQYF.

The V and J genes are TRBV7-9 and TRBJ1-2, with D perhaps matching TRBD1 (6 bases). Deletions cut 4 bases from V and 3 bases from J, with 18 bases between. The CDR3 sequence is 16 residues long. Germline V lookup: CDR1 SEHNR, CDR2 FQNEAQ (reference sequence). The CDR3 reads CASSYPRGAYDYGYTF. Written as DNA, the CDR3 is TGTGCCAGCAGCTATCCGCGGGGGGCATATGACTATGGCTACACCTTC.

This clonotype showed up many times. This sequence joins TRBV28 and TRBJ2-3; no firm D call. The germline gives CDR1 MDHEN, CDR2 SYDVKM. With 3 bases removed from V and 4 bases from J, the gap between germline ends came to 5 bases. The length of the CDR3 is 12 residues. CDR3 DNA: TGTGCCAGCAGTTTTTCCCCAGATACGCAGTATTTT. Translation: CASSFSPDTQYF.

This rearrangement joins TRBV4-3 to TRBJ1-1; D is possibly TRBD1 (5 bases). The CDR3 loop spans 15 amino acids. Trimming took 4 bases from V and 0 from J, leaving 12 bases between them. Germline lookup yields CDR1 LGHNA and CDR2 YSLEER. The CDR3 loop reads CASSPFPGLNTEAFF. For the CDR3, the DNA is TGCGCCAGCAGCCCCTTCCCGGGGCTGAACACTGAAGCTTTCTTT.

This chain connects TRBV20-1 to TRBJ1-5; TRBD1 might be the D (6 bases). Trimming took off 3 bases at V and 0 bases at J, with 15 bases between the two ends. Germline V lookup: CDR1 DFQATT, CDR2 SNEGSKA (reference sequence). The CDR3 runs to 16 residues. CDR3: CSASSGGPYSNQPQHF. CDR3 bases: TGCAGTGCTAGTTCTGGGGGGCCTTATAGCAATCAGCCCCAGCATTTT.